A selection of T cell receptor beta chains follows, all from one sample in a study of early T cells in non-severe SARS-CoV-2 infection. One entry per CDR3 protein, called by TCRdb with MiXCR from the 5' RACE reads. The top ten clones hold around 11% of a sample with 35,000 to 45,000 distinct CDR3 sequences, around 6% of them seen once. Sequencing was done on a sample of whole blood. These receptors were taken from an adult who was a healthcare worker with PCR-confirmed SARS-CoV-2 infection or an uninfected control (not recorded which). Each CDR3 is given with its conserved first and last residue. Fields, in order: J gene, D gene, V gene, clone size, CDR3 DNA, CDR3 protein. D genes are given only for firm matches. Not every row has a clone size; where given, it reads once, few, many or a size class.

TRBJ1-1 NA TRBV2 many TGTGCCAGCAGTGTTACCCTGGACGGGGGCACTGAAGCTTTCTTT CASSVTLDGGTEAFF
TRBJ1-5 TRBD1 TRBV28 NA TGTGCCAGCAGCCCTCCTGGGACAGGACTTTATAGCAATCAGCCCCAGCATTTT CASSPPGTGLYSNQPQHF
TRBJ2-3 NA TRBV4-1 NA TGCGCCAGCAGCCCCCAGGCTGATACGCAGTATTTT CASSPQADTQYF
TRBJ2-1 TRBD2 TRBV20-1 few TGCAGTGCTGGCGGGACTAGCGGGGGGGCCGAGCAGTTCTTC CSAGGTSGGAEQFF
TRBJ2-2 TRBD2 TRBV20-1 few TGCAGTGCTCGCGTGACTAGCGGGGTCCTCACCGGGGAGCTGTTTTTT CSARVTSGVLTGELFF
TRBJ2-5 NA TRBV2 many TGTGCCAGCAGTGATCTGAACTTCTTCCAAGAGACCCAGTACTTC CASSDLNFFQETQYF
TRBJ2-1 TRBD2 TRBV20-1 few TGCAGTGCTACCCGGGGGGGCCTCTACAATGAGCAGTTCTTC CSATRGGLYNEQFF
TRBJ2-7 NA TRBV30 many TGTGCCTGGAGTGTACAGGTCTACGAGCAGTACTTC CAWSVQVYEQYF
TRBJ2-7 NA TRBV19 many TGTGCCAGTAGTATGCGGGACAGCCCCGAGCAGTACTTC CASSMRDSPEQYF
TRBJ1-2 NA TRBV4-3 many TGCGCCAGCAGCCAAGCCCGGACGGGGAACTATGGCTACACCTTC CASSQARTGNYGYTF
TRBJ2-7 NA TRBV20-1 many TGCAGTGCTAGGGTAAACAGGAGGAGCTCCTACGAGCAGTACTTC CSARVNRRSSYEQYF
TRBJ2-5 TRBD1 TRBV27 many TGTGCCAGCAGAGACAGGGGGCCGGACTCTCAAGAGACCCAGTACTTC CASRDRGPDSQETQYF
TRBJ1-1 NA TRBV12-3/TRBV12-4 many TGTGCCAGCAGGCGACAGATGAACACTGAAGCTTTCTTT CASRRQMNTEAFF
TRBJ1-1 NA TRBV15 many TGTGCCACCAGCACGCCTATGAACACTGAAGCTTTCTTT CATSTPMNTEAFF
TRBJ2-2 NA TRBV7-6 NA TGTGCCAGCAGCTTAGAGGCAACAGCGAACACCGGGGAGCTGTTTTTT CASSLEATANTGELFF
TRBJ2-6 NA TRBV20-1 few TGCAGTGCTCTCCGTAAATATACCGTTGGGGCCAACGTCCTGACTTTC CSALRKYTVGANVLTF
TRBJ1-2 NA TRBV2 few TGTGCCAGCAGTGATGCGCAGTTAGCTAACTATGGCTACACCTTC CASSDAQLANYGYTF
TRBJ2-7 NA TRBV27 many TGTGCCAGCAGTTTTGGCGTTGGCAGGGGAAATTGGCAGTACTTC CASSFGVGRGNWQYF
TRBJ2-4 TRBD2 TRBV4-2 NA TGTGCCAGCAGCCAACTGACTAGCGGGGGAGCCAAAAACATTCAGTACTTC CASSQLTSGGAKNIQYF
TRBJ1-2 NA TRBV7-2 many TGTGCCAGCAGCTCGAGGACTAGAAGTGGCTACACCTTC CASSSRTRSGYTF
TRBJ2-7 NA TRBV28 NA TGTGCCACCAACAGGGACTACGAGCAGTACTTC CATNRDYEQYF
TRBJ2-7 TRBD2 TRBV11-2 NA TGTGCCAGCAGCCCGGGGCTAGCGGGGCGAGACTACGAGCAGTACTTC CASSPGLAGRDYEQYF
TRBJ1-5 NA TRBV20-1 many TGCAGTGCTAGGGAAAGCAATCAGCCCCAGCATTTT CSARESNQPQHF
TRBJ2-7 TRBD1 TRBV7-9 many TGTGCCAGCAGCTTAGGGGACCTCGGGACAGGGGGCAACGAGCAGTACTTC CASSLGDLGTGGNEQYF
TRBJ2-7 NA TRBV7-9 NA TGTGCCAGCAGCCCCACCGGAGGGGGTTACGAGCAGTACTTC CASSPTGGGYEQYF
TRBJ2-7 TRBD1 TRBV7-9 NA TGTGCCAGCAGCGGACAGGGGGCCGAGCAGTACTTC CASSGQGAEQYF
TRBJ2-7 NA TRBV24-1 NA TGTGCCACCAGCCACGGGGTCGGGACCTCCTACGAGCAGTACTTC CATSHGVGTSYEQYF
TRBJ2-3 NA TRBV10-2 many TGCGCCAGCAGCATGGGGGGGCTAATCAAAAGCACAGATACGCAGTATTTT CASSMGGLIKSTDTQYF
TRBJ1-3 NA TRBV12-5 NA TGTGCTAGTGCAAGGGACTCTGGAAACACCATATATTTT CASARDSGNTIYF
TRBJ2-4 NA TRBV12-3/TRBV12-4 few TGTGCCAGCAGGGTGGGACCGGGGAACATTCAGTACTTC CASRVGPGNIQYF
TRBJ1-1 NA TRBV2 few TGTGCCAGCAGTGAAGTGATTTGGACTGAAGCTTTCTTT CASSEVIWTEAFF
TRBJ2-3 NA TRBV25-1 many TGTGCCAGCAGTGAAGGGAACGAAGATACGCAGTATTTT CASSEGNEDTQYF
TRBJ2-3 TRBD2 TRBV28 few TGTGCCAGCAGTTTAGGCGGGGGGATCACAGATACGCAGTATTTT CASSLGGGITDTQYF
TRBJ2-3 NA TRBV29-1 few TGCAGCGTTGAAGGGGGAGGGGGTAGCACAGATACGCAGTATTTT CSVEGGGGSTDTQYF